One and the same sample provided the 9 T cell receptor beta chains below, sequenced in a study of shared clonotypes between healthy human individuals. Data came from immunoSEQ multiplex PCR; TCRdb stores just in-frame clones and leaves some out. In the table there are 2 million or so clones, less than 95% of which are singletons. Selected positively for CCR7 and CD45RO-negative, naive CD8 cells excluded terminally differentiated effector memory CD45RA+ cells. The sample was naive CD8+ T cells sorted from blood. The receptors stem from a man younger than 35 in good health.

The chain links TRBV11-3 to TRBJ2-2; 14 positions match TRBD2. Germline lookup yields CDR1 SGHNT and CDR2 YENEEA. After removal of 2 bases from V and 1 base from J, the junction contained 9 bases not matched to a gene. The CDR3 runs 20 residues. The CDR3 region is CASSLTLGLAGGRNTGELFF. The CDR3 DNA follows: TGTGCCAGCAGCTTAACTCTAGGACTAGCGGGAGGAAGGAACACCGGGGAGCTGTTTTTT.

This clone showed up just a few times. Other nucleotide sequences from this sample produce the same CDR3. In DNA form, the CDR3 reads TGTGCCAGCAGCGCGGGGGGTAACACTGAAGCTTTCTTT. Amino acids: CASSAGGNTEAFF. The chain recombines TRBV9 with TRBJ1-1, with a tentative D call TRBD1 (5 bases). Trimming took off 3 bases at V and 2 bases at J, with 8 bases between the two ends. In germline, CDR1 is SGDLS, CDR2 YYNGEE. The CDR3 contains 13 residues.

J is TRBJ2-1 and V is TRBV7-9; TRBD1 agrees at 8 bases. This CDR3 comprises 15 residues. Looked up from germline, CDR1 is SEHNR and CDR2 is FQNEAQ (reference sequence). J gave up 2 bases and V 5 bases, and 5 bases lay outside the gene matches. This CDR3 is CASSRVQGAYNEQFF. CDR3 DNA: TGTGCCAGCAGCAGAGTACAGGGGGCCTACAATGAGCAGTTCTTC. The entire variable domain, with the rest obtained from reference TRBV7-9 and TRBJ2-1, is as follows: DTGVSQNPRHKITKRGQNVTFRCDPISEHNRLYWYRQTLGQGPEFLTYFQNEAQLEKSRLLSDRFSAERPKGSFSTLEIQRTEQGDSAMYLCASSRVQGAYNEQFFGPGTRLTVL.

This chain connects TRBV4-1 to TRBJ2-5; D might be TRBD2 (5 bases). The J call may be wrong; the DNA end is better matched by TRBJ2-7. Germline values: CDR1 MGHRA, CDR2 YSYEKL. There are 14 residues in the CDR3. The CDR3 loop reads CASSLREDSYEQYF. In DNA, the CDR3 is TGCGCCAGCAGCCTACGGGAAGACTCCTACGAGCAGTACTTC.

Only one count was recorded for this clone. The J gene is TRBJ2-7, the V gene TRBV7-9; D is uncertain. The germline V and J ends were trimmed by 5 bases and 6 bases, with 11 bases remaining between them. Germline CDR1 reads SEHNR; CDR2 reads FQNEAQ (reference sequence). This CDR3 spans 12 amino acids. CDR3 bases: TGTGCCAGCAGCCCGCCGGGCTTCGAGCAGTACTTC. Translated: CASSPPGFEQYF.

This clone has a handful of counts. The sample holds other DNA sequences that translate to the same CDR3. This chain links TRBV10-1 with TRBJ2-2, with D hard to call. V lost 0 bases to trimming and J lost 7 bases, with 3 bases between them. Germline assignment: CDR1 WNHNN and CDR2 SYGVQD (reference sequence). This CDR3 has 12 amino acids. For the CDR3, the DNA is TGCGCCAGCAGTGAGTCCGGCGGGGAGCTGTTTTTT. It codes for CASSESGGELFF.

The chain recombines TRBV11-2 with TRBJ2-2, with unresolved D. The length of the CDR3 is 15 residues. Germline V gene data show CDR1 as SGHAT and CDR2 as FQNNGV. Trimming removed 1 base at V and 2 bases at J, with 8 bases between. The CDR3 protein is CASSLVAVNTGELFF. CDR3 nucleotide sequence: TGTGCCAGCAGCTTAGTTGCGGTTAACACCGGGGAGCTGTTTTTT.

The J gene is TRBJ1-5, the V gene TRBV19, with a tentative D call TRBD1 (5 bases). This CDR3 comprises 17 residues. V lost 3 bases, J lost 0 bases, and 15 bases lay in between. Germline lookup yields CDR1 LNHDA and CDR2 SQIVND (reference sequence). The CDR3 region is CASSMGTVSYSNQPQHF. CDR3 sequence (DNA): TGTGCCAGTAGTATGGGGACGGTATCTTATAGCAATCAGCCCCAGCATTTT.

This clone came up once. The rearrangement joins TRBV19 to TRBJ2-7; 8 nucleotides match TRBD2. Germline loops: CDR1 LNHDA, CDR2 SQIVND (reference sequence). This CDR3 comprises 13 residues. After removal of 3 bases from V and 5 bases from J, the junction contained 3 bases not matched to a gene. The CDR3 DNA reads TGTGCCAGTAGTATGCGGGGGGTCCACGAGCAGTACTTC. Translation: CASSMRGVHEQYF.